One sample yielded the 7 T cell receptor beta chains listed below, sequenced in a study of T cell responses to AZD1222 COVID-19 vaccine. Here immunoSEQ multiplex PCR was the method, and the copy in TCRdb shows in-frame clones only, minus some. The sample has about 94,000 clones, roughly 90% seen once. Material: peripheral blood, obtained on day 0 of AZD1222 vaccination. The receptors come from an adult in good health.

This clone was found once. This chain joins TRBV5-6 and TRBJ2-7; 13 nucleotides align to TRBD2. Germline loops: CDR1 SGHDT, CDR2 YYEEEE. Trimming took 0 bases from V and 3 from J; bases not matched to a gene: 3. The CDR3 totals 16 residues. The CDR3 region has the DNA TGTGCCAGCAGCTTGGGACTAGCGGGGGGCGGCTACGAGCAGTACTTC. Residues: CASSLGLAGGGYEQYF.

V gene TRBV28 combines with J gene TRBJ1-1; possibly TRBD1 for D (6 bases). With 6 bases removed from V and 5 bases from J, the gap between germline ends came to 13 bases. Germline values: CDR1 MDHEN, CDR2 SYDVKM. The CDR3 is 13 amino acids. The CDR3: CASSLGQLTEAFF. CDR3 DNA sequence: TGTGCCAGCAGCCTCGGACAGTTGACTGAAGCTTTCTTT.

The CDR3 here is CASSLRTGGSTGELFF. Written as DNA, the CDR3 is TGTGCCAGCAGCCTTAGGACAGGGGGCTCCACCGGGGAGCTGTTTTTT. The chain joins TRBV3-1 (or the pseudogene TRBV3-2) to TRBJ2-2; TRBD1 agrees at 11 bases. V gave up 4 bases and J gave up 4 bases; unmatched junction bases: 5. Germline V gene lookup returns CDR1 LGHDT and CDR2 YNNKEL (reference sequence). This CDR3 contains 16 residues.

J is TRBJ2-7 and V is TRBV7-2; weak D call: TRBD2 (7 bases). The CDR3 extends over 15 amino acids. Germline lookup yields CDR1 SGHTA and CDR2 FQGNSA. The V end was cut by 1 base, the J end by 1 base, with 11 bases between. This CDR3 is CASSLEGGGSYEQYF. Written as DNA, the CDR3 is TGTGCCAGCAGCTTAGAGGGAGGGGGGTCCTACGAGCAGTACTTC.

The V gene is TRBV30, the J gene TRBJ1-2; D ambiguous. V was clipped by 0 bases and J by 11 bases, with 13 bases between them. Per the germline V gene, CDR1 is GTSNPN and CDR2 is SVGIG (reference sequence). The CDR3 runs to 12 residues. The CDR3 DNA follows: TGTGCCTGGAGTGTTGCAGGCCCCTCTTACACCTTC. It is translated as CAWSVAGPSYTF.

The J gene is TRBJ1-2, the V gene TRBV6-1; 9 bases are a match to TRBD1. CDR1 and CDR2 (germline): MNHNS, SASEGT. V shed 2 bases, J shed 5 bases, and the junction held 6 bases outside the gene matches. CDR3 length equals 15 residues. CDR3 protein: CASSERTGVKYGYTF. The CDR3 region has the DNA TGTGCCAGCAGTGAAAGGACAGGGGTGAAGTATGGCTACACCTTC.

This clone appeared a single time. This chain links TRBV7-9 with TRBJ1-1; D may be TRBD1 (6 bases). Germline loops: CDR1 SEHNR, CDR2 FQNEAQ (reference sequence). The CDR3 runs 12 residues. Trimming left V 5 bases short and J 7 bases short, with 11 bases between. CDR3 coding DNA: TGTGCCAGCAGCCCCCACAGGGATGAAGCTTTCTTT. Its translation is CASSPHRDEAFF.